This entry is about one T cell receptor beta chain. Its antigen has not been determined. One base away there is no much larger clone; base qualities are not given. The data were taken from a study of tumor-infiltrating lymphocytes in primary liver carcinoma (TCRdb year 2017). With regard to the full study: Of the five patients (three men and two women, aged 30 to 69 years), four had hepatocellular carcinoma and one had combined HCC and intrahepatic cholangiocarcinoma. The study combined TCRbeta repertoire sequencing, expression microarrays and whole-exome sequencing across five regions of each liver tumor, with adjacent normal tissue and blood. To link TCRbeta repertoire diversity to the local molecular phenotype, the approximately 24 tumor region samples were profiled with Agilent mRNA microarrays. A total of roughly 35 specimens from 5 patients, comprising 25 or so tumor regions, 5 adjacent noncancerous liver tissues and 5 peripheral blood samples, were covered by TCRbeta repertoire sequencing. Samples yielded roughly 3.65 to 7.5 million productive TCRbeta reads; read depth did not differ significantly between tissue types. Repertoires from technical replicates were highly reproducible, with mean shared-clone rates roughly 0.9 and correlation coefficients above 0.95. The five patients had tumors of stage T1-T3 N0M0, with maximum diameters ranging from about 4 to 11 cm.

Overall study outcomes, separate from this receptor: With just four or five patients in the study, the authors point out that the findings should be validated in a larger study. A significantly larger repertoire fraction was made up by the top 250 clones in tumors than in blood (p = 0.039). Only about 8-25% of top clones were found in all five regions of a tumor, suggesting spatial heterogeneity of tumor-infiltrating T cells. Because the samples were bulk and unsorted, CD4+ and CD8+ T cell repertoires could not be compared. Repertoire overlap was found to be higher between tumor regions (mean approximately 35%) than between tumor-adjacent (around 17%) or tumor-blood (14%) pairs, consistent with antigen-driven expansion. Only the TCR beta chain was sequenced, so true repertoire diversity is likely underestimated because unpaired alpha chains were not captured.

TCRbeta-specific cDNA was reverse-transcribed from around 500 ng total RNA using a constant-region primer and ProtoScript II reverse transcriptase. Construction of the TCRbeta libraries relied on three nested rounds of multiplex PCR, following a slightly modified ARM-PCR procedure. Multiplex TRBV1-TRBV30 forward primers and a Cbeta reverse primer were used in the first two PCR rounds, each of which was run for approximately 10 cycles. Sample barcodes and Illumina adapters were added in a final 25-cycle PCR using Deep VentR polymerase. Before sequencing, amplicons of 200-500 bp were purified from gel using a QIAquick gel extraction kit. An Illumina HiSeq 2500 was used to sequence the TCRbeta amplicons with 250-bp paired-end reads. As for how the authors treated the data: Trimmomatic v0.33 was used to quality-trim the reads, and FLASH v1.2.11 was used to merge paired reads so that full CDR3 sequences could be recovered. V, D and J germline segments were assigned to the rearranged TCRbeta sequences using MiGEC v1.2.1b. Clonotype statistics and Shannon-Wiener diversity indices were calculated with VDJtools v1.0.0. To cut down on sampling bias, every analysis after diversity analysis relied on just the 250 most abundant clonotypes from each sample. TCRdb trimmed the raw reads at Q25, called clones with MiXCR and kept productive beta chains. Each record represents a unique CDR3 protein, reported with the most common genes and DNA among its rows. TCRdb's processing, not the authors' own work, is the source of the V and J calls. The sample table lists about 97,000 distinct CDR3 sequences, approximately 70% of them with a count of one. The ten largest clonotypes hold roughly 12% of the sample.

Total RNA and DNA were co-extracted from roughly 18-30 mg of bulk tissue with the AllPrep DNA/RNA mini kit, without cell sorting. Between late 2015 and early 2016, 4 or 5 patients in China with histopathologically diagnosed primary liver carcinoma had their tumors surgically resected. At the time of sampling, the patients were treatment-naive and had chronic HBV infection. Each tumor was sampled at five spatially separated regions: the superior, inferior, left-lateral and right-lateral poles and the tumor centre. Histological examination found more than 75% viable tumor cells in every tumor sample. Pieces of fresh tumor and adjacent tissue were cut in half, with one half kept in RNAlater at -80 degrees C and the other half sent for histology. From cysteine to phenylalanine, the CDR3 is 14 amino acids long. CDR3 DNA only is kept here, 42 bases in frame from base 1.

The source of this sequence is a woman aged 55-75 years with primary liver carcinoma and hepatitis B virus infection. The chain joins TRBV21-1 to TRBJ2-7. TRBV21-1 constitutes a pseudogene. Sequenced material: liver tumor tissue from sampling region 2. The sample's cell subset or site label is to be understood as: tumor region T2, inferior pole. The CDR3 protein: CASNLVAGGYEQYF. The sequenced DNA is TGTGCCAGCAATCTCGTGGCAGGTGGCTACGAGCAGTACTTC.